This TCR beta chain was obtained from a study of cytomegalovirus exposure and HLA in healthy donors. Study-wide results and caveats: TCR beta sequences reportedly predicted most subjects' HLA-A and HLA-B alleles accurately. Previous analysis showed most TCR beta V segments were productive about 90% or about 30% of the time.

Note on this clone: The antigen is not known.

The germline V and J ends were trimmed by 0 bases and 2 bases, with 9 bases remaining between them. CDR3 size: 14 residues. Germline lookup yields CDR1 SGHKS and CDR2 YYEKEE (reference sequence). Primers included in the PCR were 60 Vbeta and 13 Jbeta primers. Sequenced by immunoSEQ multiplex PCR; TCRdb stores in-frame clones only, minus some. Among approximately 100,000 clones listed, about 70% were seen once. This receptor was obtained from a man in his fifties in good health and CMV-seropositive. Sequenced: PBMCs. The chain couples TRBV5-5 to TRBJ2-7; D is perhaps TRBD1 (6 bases). CDR3 amino acids: CASSLARGAYEQYF. In DNA form, the CDR3 reads TGTGCCAGCAGCTTGGCCAGGGGTGCCTACGAGCAGTACTTC.